These 30 T cell receptor beta chains came from one sample sequenced in a study of T cells after yellow fever vaccination. TCRdb analysed the 5' RACE reads with MiXCR anew, one entry per CDR3 protein. The sample has about 340,000 distinct CDR3 sequences; approximately 12% are singletons. Material: CD4+ T cells sorted from PBMCs, obtained 15 days after the yellow fever booster vaccination. These receptors were obtained from a man younger than 35 who received the YFV17D yellow fever vaccine.

The chain recombines TRBV6-2 or TRBV6-3 with TRBJ1-1, with D unclear. The CDR3 contains 14 residues. V was shortened by 7 bases and J by 5 bases, with 17 bases between the two germline ends. Per germline, CDR1 MNHEY and CDR2 SVGEGT. The CDR3 sequence: CASTWKMGRTEAFF. CDR3 coding DNA: TGTGCCAGCACCTGGAAGATGGGTCGGACTGAAGCTTTCTTT.

This clonotype appeared a few times. The chain couples TRBV28 to TRBJ2-7, with 8 bases matching TRBD1. V lost 6 bases to trimming and J lost 3 bases; unmatched junction nucleotides: 10. Germline values: CDR1 MDHEN, CDR2 SYDVKM. This CDR3 contains 15 residues. The CDR3 protein is CASSGPGGRSYEQYV. The CDR3 DNA is TGTGCCAGCAGCGGCCCAGGGGGCCGGAGCTACGAGCAGTACGTC.

The rearrangement links TRBV7-9 to TRBJ2-3; 9 nucleotides match TRBD2. Per the germline V gene, CDR1 is SEHNR and CDR2 is FQNEAQ (reference sequence). The CDR3 contains 15 residues. V dropped 3 bases and J dropped 5; count of bases not matched to a gene: 6. CDR3 sequence reads: CASSFAGGQVDTQYF. The CDR3 coding sequence is TGTGCCAGCAGCTTTGCGGGGGGGCAGGTAGATACGCAGTATTTT. The full variable domain, in which reference TRBV7-9 and TRBJ2-3 provide the parts outside the CDR3, is DTGVSQNPRHKITKRGQNVTFRCDPISEHNRLYWYRQTLGQGPEFLTYFQNEAQLEKSRLLSDRFSAERPKGSFSTLEIQRTEQGDSAMYLCASSFAGGQVDTQYFGPGTRLTVL.

The genes are TRBV25-1 and TRBJ2-1, with TRBD1 matching over 12 bases. The CDR3 is 13 amino acids. Trimming cost V 7 bases and J 10 bases; bases outside gene matches: 5. CDR1 is MGHDK, CDR2 SYGVNS, per germline. The CDR3 here is CASIRDRGREQFF. CDR3 coding DNA: TGTGCCAGCATCCGGGACAGGGGGCGAGAGCAGTTCTTC.

There are a few counts of this clonotype. For the CDR3, the DNA is TGTGCCAGCAGTTTACTGGGAAGCAATGAGCAGTTCTTC. Translation: CASSLLGSNEQFF. The rearrangement links TRBV27 to TRBJ2-1; unclear D gene. CDR1 is MNHEY, CDR2 SMNVEV, per germline (reference sequence). Trimming shortened V by 2 bases and J by 6 bases, and 8 bases separated the two germline ends. There are 13 residues in the CDR3.

This clonotype was detected many times. The chain couples TRBV7-2 to TRBJ1-1; 7 nucleotides agree with TRBD1. The V segment lost 5 bases and the J segment 7 bases; nucleotides outside the gene matches: 10. CDR1 is SGHTA and CDR2 is FQGNSA in the germline V gene. The CDR3 runs to 14 residues. The CDR3 here is CASSPDRDSGEAFF. DNA of the CDR3: TGTGCCAGCAGCCCCGACAGGGACAGTGGTGAAGCTTTCTTT.

The table lists this clonotype with many counts. The rearrangement joins TRBV28 to TRBJ1-1, with D perhaps matching TRBD1 (5 bases). CDR3 length: 14 residues. The germline V and J ends were trimmed by 6 bases and 8 bases, with 19 bases remaining between them. From germline, CDR1 is MDHEN and CDR2 SYDVKM. CDR3: CASSVPQGAGEAFF. The CDR3 nucleotides read TGTGCCAGCAGCGTCCCGCAGGGAGCCGGGGAAGCTTTCTTT.

This clonotype was found a few times. The rearrangement joins TRBV9 to TRBJ2-6; D remains ambiguous. Trimming shortened V by 1 base and J by 4 bases, and 3 bases separated the two germline ends. Germline lookup yields CDR1 SGDLS and CDR2 YYNGEE. This CDR3 has 13 amino acids. Written as DNA, the CDR3 is TGTGCCAGCAGCGTAAGGGGGGCCAACGTCCTGACTTTC. Translated: CASSVRGANVLTF.

The chain carries TRBV27 and TRBJ1-5; D unclear. Per the germline V gene, CDR1 is MNHEY and CDR2 is SMNVEV (reference sequence). The length of the CDR3 is 15 residues. V lost 3 bases and J 2 bases, leaving 11 bases between the germline ends. The CDR3 sequence is CASSFVGSGNQPQHF. CDR3 coding DNA: TGTGCCAGCAGTTTCGTCGGAAGCGGCAATCAGCCCCAGCATTTT.

The chain couples TRBV2 to TRBJ2-3; possible D gene TRBD2, 7 bases. Trimming pared 6 bases from V and 4 bases from J, leaving 8 bases between. Germline V gene data show CDR1 as SNHLY and CDR2 as FYNNEI. This CDR3 has 12 residues. The CDR3 nucleotides are TGTGCCAGCAGAGGGGGGGCAGATACGCAGTATTTT. The encoded protein is CASRGGADTQYF.

This clonotype has just a few counts. The CDR3 loop is CASSQDGGLSPLHF. The DNA of the CDR3 is TGTGCCAGCAGCCAAGACGGGGGGCTTTCACCCCTCCACTTT. The chain is built from TRBV3-1 and TRBJ1-6; a possible D gene is TRBD1 (6 bases). Deletions cut 0 bases from V and 9 bases from J, with 9 bases between. This CDR3 has 14 residues. CDR1 LGHDT and CDR2 YNNKEL come from the germline V gene (reference sequence).

This clonotype was found a few times. The V gene is TRBV30, the J gene TRBJ2-7; weak D call: TRBD2 (6 bases). CDR3 length: 13 residues. V shed 7 bases and J shed 7 bases, with 20 bases lying between them. The V gene's germline CDR1 is GTSNPN and CDR2 SVGIG (reference sequence). The CDR3 is CAFWTEGPREQYF. The CDR3 DNA reads as TGTGCCTTCTGGACGGAGGGGCCTAGGGAGCAGTACTTC. Based on the CDR3 plus reference TRBV30 and TRBJ2-7, the full variable domain is SQTIHQWPATLVQPVGSPLSLECTVEGTSNPNLYWYRQAAGRGLQLLFYSVGIGQISSEVPQNLSASRPQDRQFILSSKKLLLSDSGFYLCAFWTEGPREQYFGPGTRLTVT.

This clonotype was recorded many times. The chain employs TRBV12-3 or TRBV12-4 and TRBJ1-4; D gene uncertain. CDR3 length: 13 amino acids. Trimming took 1 base from V and 5 from J, leaving 5 bases between them. The CDR3 nucleotides are TGTGCCAGCAGTTTAGATGGAAATGAAAAACTGTTTTTT. Translated, it gives CASSLDGNEKLFF.

This clonotype was counted only a few times. The CDR3 region has the DNA TGCGCCAGCAGCCGAACCGGGACAGGGAACACTGAAGCTTTCTTT. Protein sequence: CASSRTGTGNTEAFF. The chain is built from TRBV5-1 and TRBJ1-1; TRBD1 matches at 8 bases. The trim removed 4 bases at V and 1 base at J, leaving 6 bases unmatched. CDR1 is SGHRS and CDR2 is YFSETQ in the germline V gene. The CDR3 contains 15 residues.

This sequence joins TRBV2 and TRBJ1-1; maybe TRBD1 (6 bases). Trimming cost V 10 bases and J 0 bases, with 12 bases left between them. This CDR3 region has 13 residues. CDR1 is SNHLY and CDR2 is FYNNEI in the germline V gene. The CDR3 is CATEGGLNTEAFF. The CDR3 region has the DNA TGTGCCACCGAGGGGGGTTTGAACACTGAAGCTTTCTTT.

This clonotype was picked up a small number of times. The genes are TRBV10-3 and TRBJ1-2; no clear D. The CDR3 is 14 residues long. V lost 4 bases and J 0 bases, leaving 9 bases between the germline ends. Germline V CDR1 and CDR2: ENHRY, SYGVKD. DNA for the CDR3: TGTGCCATCAGTGGAGGCAGTACTAACTATGGCTACACCTTC. Its translation: CAISGGSTNYGYTF.

This clonotype was seen more than once but under ten times. The V gene is TRBV5-6, the J gene TRBJ2-1; 8 nucleotides line up with TRBD2. V shed 4 bases, J shed 1 base, and the junction held 1 base outside the gene matches. Germline assignment: CDR1 SGHDT and CDR2 YYEEEE. The CDR3 extends over 14 amino acids. The CDR3 coding sequence is TGTGCCAGCAGCCGCGGGAGGTCCTACAATGAGCAGTTCTTC. It yields the protein CASSRGRSYNEQFF. Combining the CDR3 with reference TRBV5-6 and TRBJ2-1 gives the whole variable domain DAGVTQSPTHLIKTRGQQVTLRCSPKSGHDTVSWYQQALGQGPQFIFQYYEEEERQRGNFPDRFSGHQFPNYSSELNVNALLLGDSALYLCASSRGRSYNEQFFGPGTRLTVL.

This clonotype was detected only a few times. The V call is TRBV24-1, the J call TRBJ2-4; 8 bases agree with TRBD1. CDR1 and CDR2 (germline): KGHDR, SFDVKD. The trim removed 4 bases at V and 1 base at J, leaving 5 bases unmatched. This CDR3 has 16 amino acids. This chain's CDR3 is CATSDRTGSAKNIQYF. In nucleotides, the CDR3 is TGTGCCACCAGTGACCGGACAGGGAGTGCCAAAAACATTCAGTACTTC.

This clonotype was counted many times. CDR3 loop: CASSLGFILRGLGDTQYF. CDR3 bases: TGTGCCAGCAGCTTAGGCTTCATATTGCGGGGTTTGGGAGATACGCAGTATTTT. V is TRBV7-2 and J is TRBJ2-3; D might be TRBD2 (6 bases). The CDR3 has 18 residues. The ends were cut back, 1 base at V and 5 bases at J, with 22 bases in the middle. Germline CDR1 and CDR2: SGHTA and FQGNSA.

The table lists this clonotype with many counts. This chain connects TRBV5-1 to TRBJ2-2; 9 nucleotides line up with TRBD1. This CDR3 contains 15 residues. Looked up from germline, CDR1 is SGHRS and CDR2 is YFSETQ. The J segment lost 6 bases and the V segment lost 5 bases, leaving 8 bases of the junction unmatched. The chain's CDR3 is CASRPGTGSPGELFF. The CDR3 nucleotides read TGCGCCAGCAGGCCCGGGACAGGGTCACCCGGGGAGCTGTTTTTT. Filled out from reference TRBV5-1 and TRBJ2-2, the complete variable domain reads KAGVTQTPRYLIKTRGQQVTLSCSPISGHRSVSWYQQTPGQGLQFLFEYFSETQRNKGNFPGRFSGRQFSNSRSEMNVSTLELGDSALYLCASRPGTGSPGELFFGEGSRLTVL.

This clonotype appeared a few times. V is TRBV6-6 and J is TRBJ2-5; D ambiguous. The CDR3 runs to 13 residues. Trimming took 5 bases from V and 4 from J, leaving 11 bases between them. CDR1 is MNHNY, CDR2 SVGAGI, per germline (reference sequence). CDR3 in DNA: TGTGCCAGCAGTCCGCGATACCTAGAGACCCAGTACTTC. Its protein product is CASSPRYLETQYF.

This clonotype was observed a few times. DNA for the CDR3: TGTGCCAGGGGGGCTGACAATGAGCAGTTCTTC. It encodes CARGADNEQFF. The chain is built from TRBV2 and TRBJ2-1; possible D gene TRBD1, 6 bases. Trimming pared 9 bases from V and 5 bases from J, leaving 8 bases between. This CDR3 contains 11 residues. CDR1 is SNHLY and CDR2 is FYNNEI in the germline V gene.

This chain joins TRBV7-2 and TRBJ1-5; D unclear. There are 13 residues in the CDR3. Trimming stripped 4 bases from V and 3 bases from J, with 7 bases between. Per germline, CDR1 SGHTA and CDR2 FQGNSA. The CDR3 loop is CASSWVNNQPQHF. In DNA, the CDR3 is TGTGCCAGCAGCTGGGTCAACAATCAGCCCCAGCATTTT.

The chain joins TRBV12-3 or TRBV12-4 to TRBJ1-1; D might be TRBD1 (5 bases). Trimming removed 7 bases at V and 0 bases at J, with 12 bases between. The CDR3 has 14 residues. CDR3: CASTLGELNTEAFF. CDR3 DNA sequence: TGTGCCAGCACCCTGGGGGAATTGAACACTGAAGCTTTCTTT.

A remark on this clonotype: Since a much larger clone is just one base distant, this may be a read error. The conserved phenylalanine or tryptophan is not found at the CDR3 terminus, so this likely reflects a read error. The chain uses TRBV29-1 and TRBJ2-5; D uncertain. The V and J ends lost 3 bases and 3 bases respectively, with 8 bases between them. Germline V CDR1 and CDR2: SQVTM, ANQGSEA. The CDR3 extends over 12 amino acids. CDR3 sequence: CSVETDKETQYS. The CDR3 coding sequence is TGCAGCGTTGAGACCGATAAAGAGACCCAGTACTCC.

This chain joins TRBV12-3 or TRBV12-4 and TRBJ2-7; 10 positions match TRBD1. V dropped 7 bases and J dropped 3; count of bases not matched to a gene: 9. The CDR3 is 15 residues long. The CDR3 region has the DNA TGTGCCAGCACCCCGGACAGGGGGGACCTCTACGAGCAGTACTTC. It encodes CASTPDRGDLYEQYF.

In DNA form, the CDR3 reads TGTGCCAGCAGTTCAGAAGTCACGAACACCGGGGAGCTGTTTTTT. Its protein is CASSSEVTNTGELFF. This chain joins TRBV12-3 or TRBV12-4 and TRBJ2-2; D unclear. CDR3 length: 15 residues. The V and J ends lost 4 bases and 0 bases respectively, with 9 bases between them.

This clonotype occurred a few times. The V and J genes are TRBV7-9 and TRBJ1-2; D unresolved. Per the germline V gene, CDR1 is SEHNR and CDR2 is FQNEAQ (reference sequence). This CDR3 is built from 15 residues. The V end lost 1 base, the J end lost 4 bases, and 13 bases lay between the germline ends. The CDR3 here is CASSLVGLVLYGYTF. CDR3 nucleotides: TGTGCCAGCAGCTTAGTTGGGTTAGTCCTCTATGGCTACACCTTC.

The chain uses TRBV10-3 and TRBJ1-5; 8 bases are a match to TRBD1. Per germline, CDR1 ENHRY and CDR2 SYGVKD. V lost 10 bases to trimming and J lost 0 bases; unmatched junction nucleotides: 8. The length of the CDR3 is 15 residues. The CDR3 DNA is TGTGCCACCCAGCGGGACAGGCGTAGCAATCAGCCCCAGCATTTT. Translating gives CATQRDRRSNQPQHF.

This clonotype has a count of ten or more. The J gene is TRBJ2-3, the V gene TRBV12-3 or TRBV12-4, with 9 bases aligning to TRBD2. The CDR3 length is 14 residues. V lost 3 bases and J lost 7; bases outside the gene matches: 5. The CDR3: CASSLGGGAHTQYF. The CDR3 DNA follows: TGTGCCAGCAGTTTGGGCGGGGGGGCTCATACGCAGTATTTT.